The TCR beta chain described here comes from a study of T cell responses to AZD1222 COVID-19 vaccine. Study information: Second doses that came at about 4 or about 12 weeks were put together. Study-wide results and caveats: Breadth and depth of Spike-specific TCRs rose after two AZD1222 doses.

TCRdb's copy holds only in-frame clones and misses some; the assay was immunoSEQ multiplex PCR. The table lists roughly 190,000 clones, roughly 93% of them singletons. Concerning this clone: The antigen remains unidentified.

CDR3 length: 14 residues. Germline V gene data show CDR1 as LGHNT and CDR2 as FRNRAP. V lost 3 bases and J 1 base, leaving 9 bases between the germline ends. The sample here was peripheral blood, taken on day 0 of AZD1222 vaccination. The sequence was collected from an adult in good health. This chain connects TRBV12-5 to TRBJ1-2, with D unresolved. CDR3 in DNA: TGTGCTAGTGGTTTTTGGGAGCTTAACTATGGCTACACCTTC. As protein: CASGFWELNYGYTF.